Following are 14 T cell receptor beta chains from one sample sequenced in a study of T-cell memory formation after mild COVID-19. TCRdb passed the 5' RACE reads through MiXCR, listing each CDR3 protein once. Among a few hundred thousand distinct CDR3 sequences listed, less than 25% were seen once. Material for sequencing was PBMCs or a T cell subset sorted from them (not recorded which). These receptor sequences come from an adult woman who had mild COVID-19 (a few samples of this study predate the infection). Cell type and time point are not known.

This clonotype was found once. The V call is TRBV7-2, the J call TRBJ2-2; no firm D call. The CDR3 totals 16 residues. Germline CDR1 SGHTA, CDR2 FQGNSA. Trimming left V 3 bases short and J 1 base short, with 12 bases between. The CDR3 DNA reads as TGTGCCAGCAGCTTCCGGGCCGCTCGGAACACCGGGGAGCTGTTTTTT. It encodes CASSFRAARNTGELFF.

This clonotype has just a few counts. DNA for the CDR3: TGTGCCAGCAGGGCATACGAGGGCTCGGGCACTGAAGCTTTCTTT. Translated: CASRAYEGSGTEAFF. This sequence joins TRBV12-3 or TRBV12-4 and TRBJ1-1; D remains unclear. The V and J ends lost 6 bases and 4 bases respectively, with 18 bases between them. The CDR3 is made up of 15 amino acids.

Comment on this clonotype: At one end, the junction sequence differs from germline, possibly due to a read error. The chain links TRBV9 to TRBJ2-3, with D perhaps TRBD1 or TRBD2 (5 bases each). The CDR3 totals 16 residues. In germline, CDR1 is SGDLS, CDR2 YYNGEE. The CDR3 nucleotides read TGTGACAGCAGCGTGGGGGTCCGGGGTTTCACAGATACGCAGTATTTT. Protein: CDSSVGVRGFTDTQYF.

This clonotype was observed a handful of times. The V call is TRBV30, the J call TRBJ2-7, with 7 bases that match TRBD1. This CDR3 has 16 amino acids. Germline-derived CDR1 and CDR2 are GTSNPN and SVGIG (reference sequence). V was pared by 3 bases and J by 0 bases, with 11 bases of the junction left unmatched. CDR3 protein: CAWRKKGTDISYEQYF. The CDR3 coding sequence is TGTGCCTGGAGAAAAAAAGGGACAGATATCTCCTACGAGCAGTACTTC.

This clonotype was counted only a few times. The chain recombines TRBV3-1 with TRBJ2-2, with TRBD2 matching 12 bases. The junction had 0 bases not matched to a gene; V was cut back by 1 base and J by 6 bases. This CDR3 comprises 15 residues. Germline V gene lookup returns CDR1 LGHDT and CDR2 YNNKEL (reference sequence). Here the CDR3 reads CASSQASGRAGELFF. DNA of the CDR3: TGTGCCAGCAGCCAAGCTAGCGGGAGGGCCGGGGAGCTGTTTTTT. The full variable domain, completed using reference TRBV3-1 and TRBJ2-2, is DTAVSQTPKYLVTQMGNDKSIKCEQNLGHDTMYWYKQDSKKFLKIMFSYNNKELIINETVPNRFSPKSPDKAHLNLHINSLELGDSAVYFCASSQASGRAGELFFGEGSRLTVL.

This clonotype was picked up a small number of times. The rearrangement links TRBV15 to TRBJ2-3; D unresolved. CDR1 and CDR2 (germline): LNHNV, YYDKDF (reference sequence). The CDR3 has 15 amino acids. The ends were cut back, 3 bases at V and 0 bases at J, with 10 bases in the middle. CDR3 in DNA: TGTGCCACCAGCAGCTCGTCAGCGAGCACAGATACGCAGTATTTT. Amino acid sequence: CATSSSSASTDTQYF.

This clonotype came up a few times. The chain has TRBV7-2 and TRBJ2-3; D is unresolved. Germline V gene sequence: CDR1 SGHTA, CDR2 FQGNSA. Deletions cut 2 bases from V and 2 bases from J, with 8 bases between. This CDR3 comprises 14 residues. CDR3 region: CASSLMPVTDTQYF. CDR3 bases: TGTGCCAGCAGCTTAATGCCGGTCACAGATACGCAGTATTTT.

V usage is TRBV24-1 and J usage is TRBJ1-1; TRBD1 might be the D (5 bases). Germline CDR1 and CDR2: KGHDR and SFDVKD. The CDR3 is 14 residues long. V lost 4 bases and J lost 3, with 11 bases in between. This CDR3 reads CATSETGRDTEAFF. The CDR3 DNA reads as TGTGCCACCAGTGAGACGGGGCGAGACACTGAAGCTTTCTTT.

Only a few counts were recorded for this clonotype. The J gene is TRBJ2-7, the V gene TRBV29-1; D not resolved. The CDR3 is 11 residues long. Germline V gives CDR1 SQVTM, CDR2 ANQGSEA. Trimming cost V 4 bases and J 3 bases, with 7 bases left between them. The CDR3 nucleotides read TGCAGCGTTGTGTTCCGCTACGAGCAGTACTTC. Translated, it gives CSVVFRYEQYF.

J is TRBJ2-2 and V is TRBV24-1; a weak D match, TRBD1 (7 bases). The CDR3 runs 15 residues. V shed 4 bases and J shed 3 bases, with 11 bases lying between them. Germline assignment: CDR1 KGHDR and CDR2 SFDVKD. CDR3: CATSEDREDTGELFF. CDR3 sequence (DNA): TGTGCCACCAGTGAAGACAGGGAGGACACCGGGGAGCTGTTTTTT.

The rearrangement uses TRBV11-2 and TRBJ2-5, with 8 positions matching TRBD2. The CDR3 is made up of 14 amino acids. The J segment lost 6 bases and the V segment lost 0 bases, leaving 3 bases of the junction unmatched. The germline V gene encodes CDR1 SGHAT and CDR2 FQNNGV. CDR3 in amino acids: CASSLETSGKTQYF. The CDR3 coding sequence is TGTGCCAGCAGCTTAGAAACTAGCGGAAAGACCCAGTACTTC.

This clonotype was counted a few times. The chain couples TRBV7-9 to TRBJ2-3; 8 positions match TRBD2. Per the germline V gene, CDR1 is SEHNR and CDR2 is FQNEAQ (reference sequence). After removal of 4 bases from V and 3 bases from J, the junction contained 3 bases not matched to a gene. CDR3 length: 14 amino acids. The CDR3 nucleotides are TGTGCCAGCAGCTCGACTAGCGAGACAGATACGCAGTATTTT. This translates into CASSSTSETDTQYF. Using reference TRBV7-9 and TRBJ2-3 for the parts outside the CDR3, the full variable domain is DTGVSQNPRHKITKRGQNVTFRCDPISEHNRLYWYRQTLGQGPEFLTYFQNEAQLEKSRLLSDRFSAERPKGSFSTLEIQRTEQGDSAMYLCASSSTSETDTQYFGPGTRLTVL.

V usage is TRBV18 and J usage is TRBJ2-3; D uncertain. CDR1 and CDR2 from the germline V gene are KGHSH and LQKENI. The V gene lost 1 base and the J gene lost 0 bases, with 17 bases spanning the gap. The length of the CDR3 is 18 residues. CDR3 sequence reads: CASSPQRLTAASTDTQYF. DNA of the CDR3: TGTGCCAGCTCACCACAGAGGTTAACGGCCGCGAGCACAGATACGCAGTATTTT.

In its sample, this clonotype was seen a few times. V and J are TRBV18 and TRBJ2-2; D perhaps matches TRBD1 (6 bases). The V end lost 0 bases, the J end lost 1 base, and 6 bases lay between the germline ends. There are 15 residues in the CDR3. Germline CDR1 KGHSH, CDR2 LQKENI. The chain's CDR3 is CASSPPQGNTGELFF. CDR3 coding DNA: TGTGCCAGCTCACCACCACAGGGGAACACCGGGGAGCTGTTTTTT.